This TCR beta chain originates from a study of T cell responses to AZD1222 COVID-19 vaccine. TCRdb's table, derived via immunoSEQ multiplex PCR, lists solely in-frame clones and lacks some. The table has about 120,000 clones, 88% seen once. This CDR3 spans 14 amino acids. The ends were cut back, 1 base at V and 2 bases at J, with 8 bases in the middle. From germline, CDR1 is KGHSH and CDR2 LQKENI. The material was peripheral blood, obtained on day 0 of AZD1222 vaccination. The chain carries TRBV18 and TRBJ2-5; weak D call: TRBD2 (5 bases). This TCR was recovered from an adult in good health. The CDR3 spells CASSPQGGQETQYF. CDR3 DNA sequence: TGTGCCAGCTCACCACAGGGCGGGCAAGAGACCCAGTACTTC.